This T cell receptor (beta chain) was retrieved from a study of T cells in Graves' hyperthyroidism and ophthalmopathy. Regarding the study as a whole: Peripheral blood also featured most of the thyroid clonotypes expanded above 0.001.

The germline V gene encodes CDR1 LNHDA and CDR2 SQIVND (reference sequence). The length of the CDR3 is 13 residues. V was trimmed by 5 bases and J by 1 base, leaving 8 bases between them. There are many counts of this clonotype. What it binds is not known. RNA transcripts served as the template for amplifying TCR beta CDR3 regions. HTBI primers were used for first-round RT-PCR of the TCR CDR3. TCRdb called the multiplex PCR reads again in MiXCR, with one record for every CDR3 protein. Of roughly 180,000 distinct CDR3 sequences in the sample, just under 9.5% are singletons; the top ten hold 22%. Sequencing used blood. The receptor comes from a woman between 18 and 29 years old with Graves' hyperthyroidism that later progressed to Graves' ophthalmopathy. The chain has TRBV19 and TRBJ1-1; D remains unclear. The CDR3 bases are TGTGCCAGTAGTTCTAAAAAGAACACTGAAGCTTTCTTT. Amino acids: CASSSKKNTEAFF.